This TCR beta chain originates from a study of CD8+CD57+ T cells in acquired aplastic anemia. Whole-study context: Sorted cells (CD4+ and CD8+) yielded DNA amounts that averaged approximately 2.9 ug. General study results and limits: In common between the patients and the controls were nearly 30 CD8+ CDR3 sequences.

Genomic DNA constituted the template upon which TCR beta VDJ and CDR3 profiling was performed. TCRdb re-analysed the reads in MiXCR, keeping a single row per CDR3 protein. Of 200,000 to 250,000 distinct CDR3 sequences in the sample, about 60% were seen once. Note on this clonotype: As yet, its antigen is unknown.

The authors sequenced patients whose flow cytometry had shown CD8+CD57+ cell expansion. The V end was cut by 3 bases, the J end by 2 bases, with 11 bases between. This CDR3 is built from 13 residues. Germline CDR1 DFQATT, CDR2 SNEGSKA (reference sequence). The chain recombines TRBV20-1 with TRBJ2-7; TRBD2 is a possible D gene (7 bases). This clonotype was obtained from a human donor with aplastic anemia. Sample: sorted CD4+, CD8+, or CD8+CD57+ T cells (not recorded which) from PBMCs. DNA of the CDR3: TGCAGTGCTAGGAGGCGGGGGCCCTACGAGCAGTACTTC. As protein: CSARRRGPYEQYF.